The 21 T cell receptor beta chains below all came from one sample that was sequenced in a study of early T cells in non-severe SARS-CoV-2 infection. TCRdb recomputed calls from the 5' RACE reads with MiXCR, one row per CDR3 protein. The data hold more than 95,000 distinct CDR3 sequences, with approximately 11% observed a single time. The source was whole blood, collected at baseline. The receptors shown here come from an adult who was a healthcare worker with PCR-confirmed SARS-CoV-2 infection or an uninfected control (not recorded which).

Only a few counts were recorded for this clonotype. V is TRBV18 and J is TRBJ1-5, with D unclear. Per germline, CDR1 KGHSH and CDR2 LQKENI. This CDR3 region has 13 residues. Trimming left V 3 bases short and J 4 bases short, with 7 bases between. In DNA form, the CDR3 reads TGTGCCAGCTCACCCGGCAAGAATCAGCCCCAGCATTTT. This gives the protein CASSPGKNQPQHF.

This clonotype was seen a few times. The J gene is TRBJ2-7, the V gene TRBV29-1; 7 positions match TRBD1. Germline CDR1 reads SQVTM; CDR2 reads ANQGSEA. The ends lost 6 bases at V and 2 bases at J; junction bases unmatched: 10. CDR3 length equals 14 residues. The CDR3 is CSVLQGVLPYEQYF. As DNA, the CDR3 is TGCAGCGTCCTCCAGGGGGTCCTTCCCTACGAGCAGTACTTC.

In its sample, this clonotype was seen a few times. The CDR3 loop reads CASSFLHTGSNYGYTF. CDR3 nucleotide sequence: TGTGCCAGCAGCTTCCTCCACACCGGGTCGAACTATGGCTACACCTTC. The chain is built from TRBV7-2 and TRBJ1-2; D remains ambiguous. This CDR3 region has 16 residues. Germline CDR1 SGHTA, CDR2 FQGNSA. With 3 bases removed from V and 2 bases from J, the gap between germline ends came to 16 bases.

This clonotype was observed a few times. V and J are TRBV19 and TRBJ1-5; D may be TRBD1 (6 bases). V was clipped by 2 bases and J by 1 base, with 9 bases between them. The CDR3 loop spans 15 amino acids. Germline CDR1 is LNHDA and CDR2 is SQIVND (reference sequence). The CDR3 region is CASSIRGASNQPQHF. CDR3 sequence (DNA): TGTGCCAGTAGTATACGGGGGGCCAGCAATCAGCCCCAGCATTTT. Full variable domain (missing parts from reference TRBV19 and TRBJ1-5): DGGITQSPKYLFRKEGQNVTLSCEQNLNHDAMYWYRQDPGQGLRLIYYSQIVNDFQKGDIAEGYSVSREKKESFPLTVTSAQKNPTAFYLCASSIRGASNQPQHFGDGTRLSIL.

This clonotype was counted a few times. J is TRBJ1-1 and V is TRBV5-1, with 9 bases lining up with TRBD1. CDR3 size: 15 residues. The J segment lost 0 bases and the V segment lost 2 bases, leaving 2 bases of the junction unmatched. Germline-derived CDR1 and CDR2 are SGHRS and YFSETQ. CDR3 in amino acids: CASSLGQGLNTEAFF. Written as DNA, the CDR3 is TGCGCCAGCAGCTTAGGACAGGGGCTGAACACTGAAGCTTTCTTT. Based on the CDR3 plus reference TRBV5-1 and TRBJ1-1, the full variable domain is KAGVTQTPRYLIKTRGQQVTLSCSPISGHRSVSWYQQTPGQGLQFLFEYFSETQRNKGNFPGRFSGRQFSNSRSEMNVSTLELGDSALYLCASSLGQGLNTEAFFGQGTRLTVV.

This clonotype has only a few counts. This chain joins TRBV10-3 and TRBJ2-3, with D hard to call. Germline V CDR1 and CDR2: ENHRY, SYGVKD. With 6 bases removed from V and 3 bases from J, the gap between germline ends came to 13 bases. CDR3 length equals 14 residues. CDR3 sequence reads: CAISAWAQTDTQYF. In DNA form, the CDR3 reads TGTGCCATCAGCGCTTGGGCACAGACAGATACGCAGTATTTT.

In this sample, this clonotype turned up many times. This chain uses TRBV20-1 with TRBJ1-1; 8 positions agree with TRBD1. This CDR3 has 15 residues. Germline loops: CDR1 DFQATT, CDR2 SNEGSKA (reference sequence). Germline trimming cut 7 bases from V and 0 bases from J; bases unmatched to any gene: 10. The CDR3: CSVKGQGSMNTEAFF. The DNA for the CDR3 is TGCAGTGTTAAAGGACAGGGAAGCATGAACACTGAAGCTTTCTTT.

CDR3 protein: CSAGVGGASLGEQFF. The CDR3 coding sequence is TGCAGTGCCGGGGTCGGCGGGGCAAGTCTTGGTGAGCAGTTCTTC. The J gene is TRBJ2-1, the V gene TRBV20-1; D might be TRBD2 (6 bases). In germline, CDR1 is DFQATT, CDR2 SNEGSKA (reference sequence). V was shortened by 6 bases and J by 9 bases, with 24 bases between the two germline ends. CDR3 size: 15 residues.

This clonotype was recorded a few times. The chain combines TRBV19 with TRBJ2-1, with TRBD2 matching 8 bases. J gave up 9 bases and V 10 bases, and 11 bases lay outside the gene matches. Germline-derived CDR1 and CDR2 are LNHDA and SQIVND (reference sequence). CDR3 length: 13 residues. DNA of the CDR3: TGTGCCACCAGCGGGAGTATCGGGAGTGAGCAGTTCTTC. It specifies CATSGSIGSEQFF.

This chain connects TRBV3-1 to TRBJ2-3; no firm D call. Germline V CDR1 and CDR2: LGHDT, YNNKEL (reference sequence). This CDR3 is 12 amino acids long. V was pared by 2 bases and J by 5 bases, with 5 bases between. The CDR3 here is CASSQSGDTQYF. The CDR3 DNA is TGTGCCAGCAGCCAAAGTGGAGATACGCAGTATTTT.

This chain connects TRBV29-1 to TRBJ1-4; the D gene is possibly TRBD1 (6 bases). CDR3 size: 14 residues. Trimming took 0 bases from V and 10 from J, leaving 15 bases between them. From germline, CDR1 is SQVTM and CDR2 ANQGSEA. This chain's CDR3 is CSVEEGRGNGKLFF. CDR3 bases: TGCAGCGTTGAAGAAGGCAGGGGAAACGGAAAACTGTTTTTT.

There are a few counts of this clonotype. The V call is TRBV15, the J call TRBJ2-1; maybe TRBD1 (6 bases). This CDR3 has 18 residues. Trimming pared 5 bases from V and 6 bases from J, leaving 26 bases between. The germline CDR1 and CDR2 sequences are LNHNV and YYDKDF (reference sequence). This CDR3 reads CATSEPRTAKKGRNEQFF. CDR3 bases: TGTGCCACCAGCGAGCCGCGGACAGCAAAAAAGGGTCGCAATGAGCAGTTCTTC.

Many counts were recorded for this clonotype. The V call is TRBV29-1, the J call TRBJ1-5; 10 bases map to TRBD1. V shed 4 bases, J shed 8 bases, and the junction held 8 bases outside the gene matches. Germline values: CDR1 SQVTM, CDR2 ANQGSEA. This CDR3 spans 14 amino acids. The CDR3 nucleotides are TGCAGCGTTGGCGATGACAGGGGGCAAAAGCCCCAGCATTTT. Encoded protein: CSVGDDRGQKPQHF.

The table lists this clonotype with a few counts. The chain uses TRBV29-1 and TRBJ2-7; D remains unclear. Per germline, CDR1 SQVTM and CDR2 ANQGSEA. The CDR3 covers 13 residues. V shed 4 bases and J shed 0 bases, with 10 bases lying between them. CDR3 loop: CSVAATDSYEQYF. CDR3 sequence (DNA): TGCAGCGTTGCGGCGACGGACTCCTACGAGCAGTACTTC.

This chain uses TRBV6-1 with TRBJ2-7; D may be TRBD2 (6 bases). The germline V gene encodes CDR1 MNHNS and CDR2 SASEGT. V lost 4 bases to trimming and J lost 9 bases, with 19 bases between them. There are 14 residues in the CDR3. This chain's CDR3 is CASSVPLREYGQYF. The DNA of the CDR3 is TGTGCCAGCAGTGTCCCCTTGCGGGAATATGGGCAGTACTTC.

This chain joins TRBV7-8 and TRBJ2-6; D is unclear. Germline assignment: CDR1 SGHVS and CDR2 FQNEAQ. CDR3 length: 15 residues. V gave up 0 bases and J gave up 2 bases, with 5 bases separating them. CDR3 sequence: CASSLAWAGANVLTF. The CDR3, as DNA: TGTGCCAGCAGCTTAGCGTGGGCTGGGGCCAACGTCCTGACTTTC.

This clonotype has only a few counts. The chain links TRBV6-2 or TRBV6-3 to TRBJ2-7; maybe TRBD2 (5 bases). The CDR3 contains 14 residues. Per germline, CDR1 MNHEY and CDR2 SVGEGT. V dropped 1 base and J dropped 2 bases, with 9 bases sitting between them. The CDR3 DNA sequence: TGTGCCAGCAGTTACTTTGGGAGTACCTACGAGCAGTACTTC. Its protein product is CASSYFGSTYEQYF.

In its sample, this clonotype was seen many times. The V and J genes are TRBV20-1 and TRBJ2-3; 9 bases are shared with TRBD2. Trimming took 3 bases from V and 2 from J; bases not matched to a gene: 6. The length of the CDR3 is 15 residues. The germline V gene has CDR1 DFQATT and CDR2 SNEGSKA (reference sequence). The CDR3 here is CSARFGGGATDTQYF. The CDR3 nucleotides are TGCAGTGCTAGGTTCGGCGGGGGGGCCACAGATACGCAGTATTTT.

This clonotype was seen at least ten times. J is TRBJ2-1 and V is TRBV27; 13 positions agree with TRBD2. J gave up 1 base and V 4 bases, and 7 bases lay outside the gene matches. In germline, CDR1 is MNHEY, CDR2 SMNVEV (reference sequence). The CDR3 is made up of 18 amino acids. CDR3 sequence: CASSSQSLAGGSYNEQFF. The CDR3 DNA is TGTGCCAGCAGTTCCCAATCACTAGCGGGAGGGTCCTACAATGAGCAGTTCTTC.

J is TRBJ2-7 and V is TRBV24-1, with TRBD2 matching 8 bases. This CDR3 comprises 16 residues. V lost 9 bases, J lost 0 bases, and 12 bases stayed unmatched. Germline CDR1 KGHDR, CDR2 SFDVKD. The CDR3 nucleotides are TGTGCCACCCAAGGGTTAGCGGGACCCTACTCCTACGAGCAGTACTTC. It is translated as CATQGLAGPYSYEQYF.

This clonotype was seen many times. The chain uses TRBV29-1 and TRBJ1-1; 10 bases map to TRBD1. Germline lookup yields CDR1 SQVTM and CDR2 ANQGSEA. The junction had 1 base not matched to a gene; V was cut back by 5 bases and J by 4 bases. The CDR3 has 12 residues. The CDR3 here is CSVRTGGTEAFF. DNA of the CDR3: TGCAGCGTTCGGACAGGGGGCACTGAAGCTTTCTTT.